A single TCR beta chain is shown here with its context. The entry originates in a study of cytomegalovirus exposure and HLA in healthy donors. Study background: Early released data had tens of millions of unique TCRs, all coming from HLA-typed donors. Among about 400 genotyped donors, about 83% fell in the Caucasian-associated ancestry cluster.

Both 60 Vbeta primers and 13 Jbeta primers went into the PCR. Sequencing used immunoSEQ multiplex PCR; TCRdb keeps in-frame clones, though not all of them. The sample lists about 160,000 clones; roughly 80% were seen once. Losses at the gene ends were 1 base for V and 10 bases for J; bases not matched to a gene: 7. The germline gives CDR1 MGHRA, CDR2 YSYEKL. The CDR3 is 15 amino acids. The chain carries TRBV4-1 and TRBJ2-1; 10 nucleotides agree with TRBD2. The sequenced sample was PBMCs. The receptor comes from a man between 35 and 55 years old in good health and CMV-seronegative. The CDR3: CASSQAAGGPKEQFF. The CDR3 DNA is TGCGCCAGCAGCCAAGCAGCGGGGGGGCCGAAAGAGCAGTTCTTC.